This record covers a single TCR beta chain. The antigen remains unidentified. This entry comes from a study of T cell responses to AZD1222 COVID-19 vaccine. Measured with immunoSEQ multiplex PCR; TCRdb has only the in-frame clones, and not every one. The data hold approximately 190,000 clones, with around nine tenths observed a single time. Study results and limitations: Donors were chiefly white British, with a greater number of females, and clonal diversity was perhaps underestimated.

In germline, CDR1 is SGHRS, CDR2 YFSETQ. The CDR3 spans 13 residues. V shed 4 bases, J shed 8 bases, and the junction held 6 bases outside the gene matches. This sequence originates from an adult who received the MenACWY meningococcal vaccine as a control. Sequenced material: peripheral blood, taken 28 days after the second dose of the MenACWY control vaccine. The chain carries TRBV5-1 and TRBJ1-2, with TRBD1 matching 9 bases. CDR3 DNA: TGCGCCAGCAGCCAACAGGGGGCGTGGGGCTACACCTTC. Translating it yields CASSQQGAWGYTF.